This TCR beta chain originates from a study of molecular identifiers for immune sequencing clone quantification. The wider study: For replicates, RNA isolated from roughly 20,000 or 100,000 naive CD8 cells was divided into five portions, of which four were sequenced.

TCRdb redid the calling of the PCR reads with MiXCR, one entry per CDR3 protein. Of about 640,000 distinct CDR3 sequences in the sample, just under 20% are singletons; the top ten hold about 0.9%. The sequenced sample consisted of naive CD8+ T cells from blood, with Jurkat cell RNA spiked in. Subset indicated: FACS-sorted CD8+CD4-CCR7+CD45RA+ naive T cells. The source of this sequence is a human donor in good health. Some libraries in this study had Jurkat cell RNA spiked in.

CDR3: CASSLALTGEQYF. CDR3 nucleotide sequence: TGTGCCAGCAGCTTAGCGCTCACAGGTGAGCAGTACTTC. This sequence joins TRBV7-9 and TRBJ2-7; tentative D call: TRBD1 (5 bases). CDR1 is SEHNR, CDR2 FQNEAQ, per germline (reference sequence). This CDR3 is built from 13 residues. V gave up 0 bases and J gave up 7 bases, with 10 bases separating them.